One and the same sample provided the 27 T cell receptor beta chains below, sequenced in a study of beta chain features in type 1 diabetes. Study-wide results and limits: Within each of all four CD4+ subsets, Type 1 diabetes patients had TCRB CDR3s that were moderately but significantly shorter.

Antigens of these TCRs are unknown. Since all of the isolated RNA was reverse transcribed, expressed TCRB transcripts were what got sequenced. Only in-frame clones appear in the TCRdb table, and some are missing; sequencing was by immunoSEQ multiplex PCR. Here the sample spans 330,000 or so clones, around an eighth being singletons. The sequenced sample was naive CD4+ T cells from blood. The receptors were sampled from a woman aged 18-29 years with type 1 diabetes.

J is TRBJ2-1 and V is TRBV14; perhaps TRBD1 as D (6 bases). V was clipped by 2 bases and J by 5 bases, with 10 bases between them. CDR1 and CDR2 (germline): SGHDN, FVKESK. CDR3 length: 14 amino acids. The CDR3 DNA sequence: TGTGCCAGCAGCCAAAGGGACAATCACAATGAGCAGTTCTTC. Its translation is CASSQRDNHNEQFF.

The rearrangement joins TRBV5-1 to TRBJ2-5; D is unclear. The CDR3 is 14 amino acids. Germline lookup yields CDR1 SGHRS and CDR2 YFSETQ. V lost 5 bases and J lost 4, with 15 bases in between. The CDR3 nucleotides are TGCGCCAGCAGACCGATTGAGGTGGGAGAGACCCAGTACTTC. It encodes CASRPIEVGETQYF.

There are a few counts of this clone. The chain is built from TRBV11-2 and TRBJ1-2; D perhaps matches TRBD1 (6 bases). Trimming cost V 8 bases and J 4 bases, with 11 bases left between them. Germline V CDR1 and CDR2: SGHAT, FQNNGV. The CDR3 consists of 12 residues. CDR3 nucleotides: TGTGCCAGCCAAGGGGGAGCCTATGGCTACACCTTC. Residues: CASQGGAYGYTF.

The chain recombines TRBV19 with TRBJ2-5; 7 nucleotides match TRBD2. This CDR3 is built from 16 residues. With 10 bases clipped from V and 5 bases from J, the junction kept 19 bases outside the gene matches. Germline assignment: CDR1 LNHDA and CDR2 SQIVND (reference sequence). CDR3 loop: CATNMGTTSPGETQYF. DNA for the CDR3: TGTGCCACCAACATGGGGACTACCAGTCCAGGGGAGACCCAGTACTTC.

The chain combines TRBV29-1 with TRBJ2-7; TRBD2 might be the D (5 bases). The CDR3 has 12 amino acids. V lost 6 bases, J lost 4 bases, and 13 bases lay in between. CDR1 and CDR2 from the germline V gene are SQVTM and ANQGSEA. The CDR3 protein is CSVASSGYEQYF. The CDR3 DNA sequence: TGCAGCGTAGCGTCGAGCGGATACGAGCAGTACTTC.

The CDR3 sequence: CASSPLRQLQETQYF. Here the CDR3 DNA reads TGCGCCAGCAGCCCGTTGCGGCAGCTCCAAGAGACCCAGTACTTC. The chain couples TRBV5-1 to TRBJ2-5; D is unresolved. This CDR3 is 15 amino acids long. Deletions cut 4 bases from V and 1 base from J, with 14 bases between. Germline assignment: CDR1 SGHRS and CDR2 YFSETQ.

This clone was seen a handful of times. This chain uses TRBV7-3 with TRBJ2-3, with 9 bases identical to TRBD2. Germline V gene data show CDR1 as SGHTA and CDR2 as FQGTGA. V trimming: 5 bases; J trimming: 8 bases; junction bases outside the gene matches: 11. CDR3 length equals 15 residues. CDR3 sequence reads: CASSPRASGDLTQYF. The CDR3, as DNA: TGTGCCAGCAGCCCAAGGGCTAGCGGGGACCTTACGCAGTATTTT.

In its sample, this clone was seen a few times. This rearrangement joins TRBV14 to TRBJ1-1; 7 nucleotides agree with TRBD1. Germline CDR1 is SGHDN and CDR2 is FVKESK. V was pared by 0 bases and J by 8 bases, with 18 bases of the junction left unmatched. CDR3 size: 18 residues. The CDR3 region is CASSQDYTADRRKSEAFF. CDR3 in DNA: TGTGCCAGCAGCCAAGACTATACCGCGGACAGGCGAAAGTCCGAAGCTTTCTTT.

The sample holds a few counts of this clone. This chain uses TRBV28 with TRBJ2-7; D remains ambiguous. CDR3 length: 13 amino acids. Trimming took off 7 bases at V and 8 bases at J, with 18 bases between the two ends. Per germline, CDR1 MDHEN and CDR2 SYDVKM. The CDR3 DNA is TGTGCCAGCATTGGCTACGCTCAGGTCAAGCAGTACTTC. Its protein product is CASIGYAQVKQYF.

V and J are TRBV4-1 and TRBJ1-5; no clear D. This CDR3 is 17 amino acids long. Deletions cut 1 base from V and 4 bases from J, with 17 bases between. CDR1 MGHRA and CDR2 YSYEKL come from the germline V gene. The DNA for the CDR3 is TGCGCCAGCAGCCAAGGGGGAGGAGGGAAACCAAATCAGCCCCAGCATTTT. Translation: CASSQGGGGKPNQPQHF.

This clone has only a few counts. This sequence joins TRBV4-3 and TRBJ2-3, with TRBD2 identical over 7 bases. The germline CDR1 and CDR2 sequences are LGHNA and YSLEER. The CDR3 totals 17 residues. The V and J ends lost 2 bases and 0 bases, in that order; junction bases with no gene match: 8. CDR3 amino acids: CASSQPASGRSTDTQYF. CDR3 DNA: TGCGCCAGCAGCCAACCAGCTAGCGGCCGCAGCACAGATACGCAGTATTTT.

J is TRBJ2-7 and V is TRBV7-2; the D is unclear. The CDR3 is made up of 15 amino acids. Trimming shortened V by 3 bases and J by 2 bases, and 14 bases separated the two germline ends. Germline-derived CDR1 and CDR2 are SGHTA and FQGNSA. The CDR3 DNA follows: TGTGCCAGCAGCTTGTACGGCAGAGGCCCCTACGAGCAGTACTTC. Translating gives CASSLYGRGPYEQYF.

This chain joins TRBV9 and TRBJ2-1; D is unclear. The CDR3 runs 14 residues. From germline, CDR1 is SGDLS and CDR2 YYNGEE. The germline V and J ends were trimmed by 1 base and 5 bases, with 10 bases remaining between them. CDR3 DNA: TGTGCCAGCAGCGTATCAGGTCCGAACAATGAGCAGTTCTTC. Protein: CASSVSGPNNEQFF. The full variable domain, its missing parts supplied by reference TRBV9 and TRBJ2-1, is DSGVTQTPKHLITATGQRVTLRCSPRSGDLSVYWYQQSLDQGLQFLIQYYNGEERAKGNILERFSAQQFPDLHSELNLSSLELGDSALYFCASSVSGPNNEQFFGPGTRLTVL.

This clone has a handful of counts. The CDR3 region has the DNA TGTGCCAGCAGTGGATCCCCACAGCTCACTCGGCCCCAGCATTTT. This codes for CASSGSPQLTRPQHF. The rearrangement uses TRBV6-1 and TRBJ1-5; D call uncertain. Germline CDR1 is MNHNS and CDR2 is SASEGT. This CDR3 has 15 amino acids. V lost 4 bases to trimming and J lost 9 bases, with 19 bases between them.

This clone was detected a few times. The rearrangement uses TRBV30 and TRBJ2-6; weak D call: TRBD2 (7 bases). Germline V gives CDR1 GTSNPN, CDR2 SVGIG (reference sequence). The CDR3 extends over 15 amino acids. Deletions cut 3 bases from V and 2 bases from J, with 11 bases between. CDR3 residues: CAWSTGTTGANVLTF. In nucleotides, the CDR3 is TGTGCCTGGAGCACAGGGACTACTGGGGCCAACGTCCTGACTTTC.

The rearrangement links TRBV2 to TRBJ1-2; D is perhaps TRBD1 (5 bases). The CDR3 extends over 14 amino acids. Germline CDR1 and CDR2: SNHLY and FYNNEI. The V end was cut by 2 bases, the J end by 1 base, with 8 bases between. CDR3 DNA sequence: TGTGCCAGCAGTGAACAGGGCGATAACTATGGCTACACCTTC. Its translation is CASSEQGDNYGYTF.

This clone was seen only a few times. The genes are TRBV2 and TRBJ2-2; TRBD1 matches at 7 bases. Germline lookup yields CDR1 SNHLY and CDR2 FYNNEI. The CDR3 length is 14 residues. V shed 8 bases, J shed 8 bases, and the junction held 11 bases outside the gene matches. CDR3: CASVAQGEIGELFF. The CDR3 DNA sequence: TGTGCCAGCGTCGCGCAGGGGGAGATTGGGGAGCTGTTTTTT.

This chain joins TRBV7-2 and TRBJ2-5; 7 nucleotides match TRBD2. The CDR3 runs 15 residues. Germline V lookup: CDR1 SGHTA, CDR2 FQGNSA. The ends lost 3 bases at V and 5 bases at J; junction bases unmatched: 9. The CDR3, as DNA: TGTGCCAGCAGCTTGGGCCCCGACGGGGGGGAGACCCAGTACTTC. This encodes CASSLGPDGGETQYF.

The V call is TRBV4-3, the J call TRBJ2-1; 13 bases are a match to TRBD2. Trimming took 1 base from V and 4 from J; bases not matched to a gene: 4. This CDR3 comprises 17 residues. The germline V gene has CDR1 LGHNA and CDR2 YSLEER. CDR3 coding DNA: TGCGCCAGCAGCCAAGCCGGGGGACTAGCGGGATACAATGAGCAGTTCTTC. Encoded protein: CASSQAGGLAGYNEQFF.

The chain employs TRBV27 and TRBJ2-1, with D possibly being TRBD2 (6 bases). Germline values: CDR1 MNHEY, CDR2 SMNVEV (reference sequence). The V end was cut by 9 bases, the J end by 0 bases, with 15 bases between. The CDR3 is made up of 15 amino acids. The DNA for the CDR3 is TGTGCCAGTTCCTTGGGGGGTAGCTCCTACAATGAGCAGTTCTTC. Translating gives CASSLGGSSYNEQFF.

The chain recombines TRBV28 with TRBJ1-5; D possibly corresponds to TRBD1 (5 bases). CDR1 and CDR2 from the germline V gene are MDHEN and SYDVKM. V shed 4 bases and J shed 5 bases, with 15 bases lying between them. This CDR3 spans 15 amino acids. The CDR3 DNA reads TGTGCCAGCAGTTCCCGCAGGGAGGGATATCAGCCCCAGCATTTT. Translating it yields CASSSRREGYQPQHF.

This chain connects TRBV13 to TRBJ2-1; no definite D call. The CDR3 consists of 12 residues. Trimming pared 5 bases from V and 9 bases from J, leaving 11 bases between. Germline CDR1 reads PRHDT; CDR2 reads FYEKMQ (reference sequence). The CDR3 nucleotides are TGTGCCAGCAGCCGACTGGCAGTTGAGCAGTTCTTC. Translating gives CASSRLAVEQFF. The full variable domain, its missing parts supplied by reference TRBV13 and TRBJ2-1, is AAGVIQSPRHLIKEKRETATLKCYPIPRHDTVYWYQQGPGQDPQFLISFYEKMQSDKGSIPDRFSAQQFSDYHSELNMSSLELGDSALYFCASSRLAVEQFFGPGTRLTVL.

The table lists this clone with a few counts. The V gene is TRBV4-3, the J gene TRBJ2-3; maybe TRBD2 (6 bases). This CDR3 spans 16 amino acids. The germline V gene encodes CDR1 LGHNA and CDR2 YSLEER. V was pared by 5 bases and J by 0 bases, with 15 bases between. CDR3 nucleotides: TGCGCCAGCAGCGAAGGGAGCGGGCCTAGCACAGATACGCAGTATTTT. Amino acid sequence: CASSEGSGPSTDTQYF.

This clone showed up just a few times. The chain joins TRBV19 to TRBJ2-7; D perhaps matches TRBD2 (5 bases). The germline gives CDR1 LNHDA, CDR2 SQIVND (reference sequence). V dropped 8 bases and J dropped 3 bases, with 14 bases sitting between them. This CDR3 is built from 13 residues. The CDR3, as DNA: TGTGCCAGTTCGTTGCCTGGAGGCTACGAGCAGTACTTC. This encodes CASSLPGGYEQYF. The variable domain in full, with the rest retrieved from reference TRBV19 and TRBJ2-7, is DGGITQSPKYLFRKEGQNVTLSCEQNLNHDAMYWYRQDPGQGLRLIYYSQIVNDFQKGDIAEGYSVSREKKESFPLTVTSAQKNPTAFYLCASSLPGGYEQYFGPGTRLTVT.

This clone was counted a few times. The gene calls are TRBV7-7 and TRBJ2-5, with D tentatively TRBD2 (5 bases). V lost 5 bases and J lost 5, with 21 bases in between. Germline V gene lookup returns CDR1 SSHAT and CDR2 FNYEAQ (reference sequence). This CDR3 contains 16 residues. CDR3 nucleotides: TGTGCCAGCAGCCCATTAGACACCACCCGAGGGGAGACCCAGTACTTC. Protein sequence: CASSPLDTTRGETQYF.

The gene calls are TRBV6-6 and TRBJ1-1; 7 bases are shared with TRBD1. This CDR3 comprises 13 residues. Germline values: CDR1 MNHNY, CDR2 SVGAGI (reference sequence). V lost 5 bases to trimming and J lost 6 bases; unmatched junction nucleotides: 6. The CDR3 DNA reads TGTGCCAGCAGTATCGAGGGGGCTCCTGAAGCTTTCTTT. Translation gives CASSIEGAPEAFF.

V usage is TRBV5-1 and J usage is TRBJ1-3; 8 bases are shared with TRBD1. Trimming cost V 4 bases and J 0 bases; bases outside gene matches: 6. Germline-derived CDR1 and CDR2 are SGHRS and YFSETQ. CDR3 length: 16 residues. In nucleotides, the CDR3 is TGCGCCAGCAGCGGCGACAGGGGAAGCTCTGGAAACACCATATATTTT. The encoded protein is CASSGDRGSSGNTIYF.